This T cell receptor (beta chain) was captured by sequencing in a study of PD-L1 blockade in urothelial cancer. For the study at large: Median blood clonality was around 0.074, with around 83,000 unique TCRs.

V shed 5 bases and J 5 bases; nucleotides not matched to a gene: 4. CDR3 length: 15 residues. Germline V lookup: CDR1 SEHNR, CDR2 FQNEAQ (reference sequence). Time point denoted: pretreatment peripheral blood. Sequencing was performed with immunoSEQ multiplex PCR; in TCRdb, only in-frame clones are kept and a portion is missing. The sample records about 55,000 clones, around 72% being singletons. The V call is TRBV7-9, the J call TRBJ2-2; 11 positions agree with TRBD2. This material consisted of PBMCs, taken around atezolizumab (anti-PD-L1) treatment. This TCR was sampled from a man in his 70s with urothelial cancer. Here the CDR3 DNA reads TGTGCCAGCAGCACCCGACTAGCGGGGACCGGGGAGCTGTTTTTT. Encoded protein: CASSTRLAGTGELFF.